These T cell receptor beta chains were read from a single sample in a study of graft-versus-host responses after intestinal transplantation. Repertoires were generated with immunoSEQ multiplex PCR, while TCRdb's copy carries only in-frame clones and drops some. The sample records 9,000 to 10,000 clones, approximately 86% being singletons. The sequencing used ileum tissue, collected roughly 730 days after intestinal transplantation. Receptors originate from a human patient who received an intestinal transplant, so some T cells may come from the graft donor. The CDR3 runs from the conserved cysteine through the conserved F or W. The D gene is left open where the match is weak. A row's size may be missing; if present it is once, few, many or a size class.

J gene: TRBJ2-2; D gene: -; clone size: -; V gene: TRBV5-4; CDR3 protein: CASSLIAERRTGELFF; CDR3 DNA: TGTGCCAGCAGCCTCATAGCCGAGAGGAGAACCGGGGAGCTGTTTTTT
J gene: TRBJ2-7; D gene: TRBD1; clone size: -; V gene: TRBV9; CDR3 protein: CASSVDGQVYEQYF; CDR3 DNA: TGTGCCAGCAGCGTAGATGGACAGGTTTACGAGCAGTACTTC
J gene: TRBJ1-2; D gene: -; clone size: -; V gene: TRBV6-5; CDR3 protein: CASNPGTRRYGYTF; CDR3 DNA: TGTGCCAGCAACCCCGGGACCCGGAGGTATGGCTACACCTTC
J gene: TRBJ1-6; D gene: -; clone size: -; V gene: TRBV10-3; CDR3 protein: CAISERSYNSPLHF; CDR3 DNA: TGTGCCATCAGTGAAAGGTCCTATAATTCACCCCTCCACTTT
J gene: TRBJ2-7; D gene: TRBD1; clone size: -; V gene: TRBV11-2; CDR3 protein: CASSAETGQIPYEQYF; CDR3 DNA: TGTGCCAGCAGCGCGGAAACGGGACAGATTCCCTACGAGCAGTACTTC
J gene: TRBJ1-6; D gene: -; clone size: -; V gene: TRBV6-1; CDR3 protein: CASNTGAGDNSPLHF; CDR3 DNA: TGTGCCAGCAACACGGGGGCCGGGGATAATTCACCCCTCCACTTT
J gene: TRBJ1-1; D gene: -; clone size: -; V gene: TRBV7-9; CDR3 protein: CASSFGMNTEAFF; CDR3 DNA: TGTGCCAGCAGCTTCGGAATGAACACTGAAGCTTTCTTT
J gene: TRBJ2-7; D gene: -; clone size: -; V gene: TRBV6-5; CDR3 protein: CAISELSRSDEQYF; CDR3 DNA: TGTGCCATCAGTGAGTTAAGTAGGTCTGACGAGCAGTACTTC
J gene: TRBJ2-7; D gene: -; clone size: -; V gene: TRBV30; CDR3 protein: CAWIIQGTYEQYF; CDR3 DNA: TGTGCCTGGATTATACAGGGCACCTACGAGCAGTACTTC
J gene: TRBJ2-2; D gene: -; clone size: -; V gene: TRBV28; CDR3 protein: CASTLREGQTGELFF; CDR3 DNA: TGTGCCAGCACCCTACGGGAAGGGCAAACCGGGGAGCTGTTTTTT
J gene: TRBJ1-5; D gene: -; clone size: -; V gene: TRBV7-3; CDR3 protein: CASSFQFQQPQHF; CDR3 DNA: TGTGCCAGCAGCTTCCAGTTTCAACAGCCCCAGCATTTT
J gene: TRBJ2-5; D gene: -; clone size: -; V gene: TRBV21-1; CDR3 protein: CASNRPAKETQYF; CDR3 DNA: TGTGCCAGCAACAGACCAGCGAAAGAGACCCAGTACTTC
J gene: TRBJ2-3; D gene: TRBD2; clone size: -; V gene: TRBV10-3; CDR3 protein: CAISESEAGVTDTQYF; CDR3 DNA: TGTGCCATCAGTGAGTCGGAGGCGGGGGTTACAGATACGCAGTATTTT
J gene: TRBJ2-7; D gene: TRBD1; clone size: -; V gene: TRBV11-1; CDR3 protein: CASSLGSTGNYEQYF; CDR3 DNA: TGTGCCAGCAGCTTAGGCTCGACAGGGAACTACGAGCAGTACTTC
J gene: TRBJ2-1; D gene: TRBD2; clone size: -; V gene: TRBV5-4; CDR3 protein: CASSLGGRPSNEQFF; CDR3 DNA: TGTGCCAGCAGCTTGGGCGGGAGGCCCTCAAATGAGCAGTTCTTC
J gene: TRBJ2-3; D gene: -; clone size: few; V gene: TRBV6-5; CDR3 protein: CASSLGASTDTQYF; CDR3 DNA: TGTGCCAGCAGTCTCGGGGCTAGCACAGATACGCAGTATTTT
J gene: TRBJ2-7; D gene: TRBD2; clone size: -; V gene: TRBV6-5; CDR3 protein: CASPGLAGPYEQYF; CDR3 DNA: TGTGCCAGCCCAGGACTAGCGGGGCCCTACGAGCAGTACTTC
J gene: TRBJ1-2; D gene: TRBD1; clone size: -; V gene: TRBV6-6; CDR3 protein: CASSSLGPGQIFLRTF; CDR3 DNA: TGTGCCAGCAGCAGTCTAGGCCCGGGACAGATTTTCTTAAGGACCTTC
J gene: TRBJ1-1; D gene: -; clone size: -; V gene: TRBV10-3; CDR3 protein: CAISEPQGNTEAFF; CDR3 DNA: TGTGCCATCAGTGAGCCACAGGGGAACACTGAAGCTTTCTTT
J gene: TRBJ1-5; D gene: -; clone size: -; V gene: TRBV10-1; CDR3 protein: CASSGGPQHF; CDR3 DNA: TGCGCCAGCAGTGGGGGGCCCCAGCATTTT
J gene: TRBJ1-2; D gene: -; clone size: -; V gene: TRBV12-5; CDR3 protein: CASGYGLSYYGYTF; CDR3 DNA: TGTGCTAGTGGTTACGGACTGTCTTACTATGGCTACACCTTC
J gene: TRBJ2-2; D gene: -; clone size: -; V gene: TRBV4-1; CDR3 protein: CASSQDTTRTRTGELFF; CDR3 DNA: TGCGCCAGCAGCCAAGACACCACGAGAACGAGGACCGGGGAGCTGTTTTTT
J gene: TRBJ1-2; D gene: -; clone size: -; V gene: TRBV5-6; CDR3 protein: CASSSTGNYGYTF; CDR3 DNA: TGTGCCAGCAGCTCGACAGGAAACTATGGCTACACCTTC
J gene: TRBJ1-2; D gene: TRBD1; clone size: -; V gene: TRBV6-5; CDR3 protein: CASSSDRADGYTF; CDR3 DNA: TGTGCCAGCAGCTCCGACAGGGCTGATGGCTACACCTTC
J gene: TRBJ2-5; D gene: -; clone size: -; V gene: TRBV5-1; CDR3 protein: CASSRLEGTQETQYF; CDR3 DNA: TGCGCCAGCAGCCGTTTGGAGGGGACCCAAGAGACCCAGTACTTC
J gene: TRBJ2-7; D gene: -; clone size: -; V gene: TRBV6-9; CDR3 protein: CASSSDSPSEQYF; CDR3 DNA: TGTGCCAGCAGTTCGGACTCTCCTTCCGAGCAGTACTTC
J gene: TRBJ2-4; D gene: TRBD1; clone size: -; V gene: TRBV28; CDR3 protein: CASKARQGTIQYF; CDR3 DNA: TGTGCCAGCAAGGCCCGACAGGGGACCATTCAGTACTTC
J gene: TRBJ2-5; D gene: -; clone size: -; V gene: TRBV7-9; CDR3 protein: CASSRWTEEETQYF; CDR3 DNA: TGTGCCAGCAGCCGATGGACAGAGGAAGAGACCCAGTACTTC
J gene: TRBJ2-7; D gene: TRBD2; clone size: -; V gene: TRBV4-1; CDR3 protein: CASSQAGTSGIPPYEQYF; CDR3 DNA: TGCGCCAGCAGCCAAGCTGGGACTAGCGGGATCCCCCCCTACGAGCAGTACTTC
J gene: TRBJ2-1; D gene: TRBD2; clone size: -; V gene: TRBV9; CDR3 protein: CASSVAGGPSFQFF; CDR3 DNA: TGTGCCAGCAGCGTAGCGGGGGGGCCTTCTTTCCAGTTCTTC
J gene: TRBJ1-5; D gene: -; clone size: few; V gene: TRBV7-6; CDR3 protein: CASSLGQGNQPQHF; CDR3 DNA: TGTGCCAGCAGCTTAGGCCAGGGTAATCAGCCCCAGCATTTT
J gene: TRBJ1-2; D gene: -; clone size: -; V gene: TRBV30; CDR3 protein: CAWSETARASSPNYGYTF; CDR3 DNA: TGTGCCTGGAGCGAAACAGCCCGGGCCTCAAGCCCTAACTATGGCTACACCTTC
J gene: TRBJ2-2; D gene: TRBD1; clone size: -; V gene: TRBV4-1; CDR3 protein: CASSQANQGANTGELFF; CDR3 DNA: TGCGCCAGCAGCCAAGCAAATCAGGGGGCGAACACCGGGGAGCTGTTTTTT
J gene: TRBJ2-7; D gene: TRBD2; clone size: -; V gene: TRBV11-2; CDR3 protein: CASSSRLAGSYEQYF; CDR3 DNA: TGTGCCAGCAGCTCCCGACTAGCGGGGTCCTACGAGCAGTACTTC
J gene: TRBJ2-3; D gene: TRBD1; clone size: -; V gene: TRBV6-6; CDR3 protein: CASSGTAGQGADTQYF; CDR3 DNA: TGTGCCAGCAGTGGAACGGCGGGACAGGGAGCCGATACGCAGTATTTT
J gene: TRBJ2-7; D gene: TRBD1; clone size: -; V gene: TRBV27; CDR3 protein: CASTRQGGSYEQYF; CDR3 DNA: TGTGCCAGCACGAGACAGGGGGGATCCTACGAGCAGTACTTC